The rows below give T cell receptor beta chains drawn from one sample of a study of monozygotic twins with inflammatory bowel disease. Following a re-call of the 5' RACE reads, TCRdb has one entry per CDR3 protein and lacks DNA. This sample lists approximately 400,000 distinct CDR3 sequences; its ten largest clones have 2% to 2.5%. Sequencing was carried out using blood. The origin of the receptors is a human donor with ulcerative colitis or Crohn's disease, or a healthy co-twin of an affected twin (not recorded which). The CDR3 runs from the conserved cysteine through the conserved F or W.

>TRBJ2-1|TRBV7-8
CASSLRDRDYNEQFF
>TRBJ1-4|TRBV18
CASSPTSGLANEKLFF
>TRBJ2-5|TRBV7-2
CASSLVAAVQETQYF
>TRBJ2-2|TRBV19
CASSRTLTRTNTGELFF
>TRBJ2-3|TRBV7-7
CASSYGTGSSDTQYF
>TRBJ2-7|TRBV29-1
CSVSRQGHEQYF
>TRBJ2-7|TRBV7-9
CASSLPGTGTYEQYF
>TRBJ1-1|TRBV3-1
CASRPSTGAALTEAFF
>TRBJ2-1|TRBV6-1
CASSTPGVKEYNEQFF
>TRBJ2-2|TRBV7-8
CASSLVPPGGPGELFF
>TRBJ2-3|TRBV9
CASSVGEGKGTDTQYF
>TRBJ1-1|TRBV7-8
CASTYPGGGEAFF
>TRBJ1-2|TRBV5-4
CASSFGRGYGYTF
>TRBJ1-1|TRBV7-9
CASSRDSINEAFF
>TRBJ2-7|TRBV11-2
CASSPRTDFYEQYF
>TRBJ2-2|TRBV5-6
CASSPIRGELFF
>TRBJ2-7|TRBV5-1
CASSPVGGTGYEQYF
>TRBJ1-2|TRBV19
CASSIRGNYGYTF
>TRBJ2-1|TRBV7-2
CASTGAGNEQFF
>TRBJ2-7|TRBV5-1
CASSYDRGEHEQYF
>TRBJ2-5|TRBV20-1
CSARDGLPRETQYF
>TRBJ2-2|TRBV9
CASSVWGTGELFF
>TRBJ2-2|TRBV12-3/TRBV12-4
CASTPGTGVAGELFF
>TRBJ2-4|TRBV15
CATSRDRWLNDHF
>TRBJ1-1|TRBV5-1
CASSLFGQGAGLNTEAFF
>TRBJ2-5|TRBV5-1
CASSLGRGPSETQYF
>TRBJ2-1|TRBV27
CASSLGGHTYNEQFF
>TRBJ2-1|TRBV4-1
CASSQYTESSYNEQFF
>TRBJ1-2|TRBV5-1
CASSQGSNYGYTF
>TRBJ2-3|TRBV11-3
CASSDSGRLTDTQYF
>TRBJ1-4|TRBV19
CASSPPGTELAWNEKLFF
>TRBJ1-2|TRBV20-1
CSARDPPNGYTF
>TRBJ2-3|TRBV29-1
CSVAEQGWVDTQYF
>TRBJ1-1|TRBV6-5
CASRRDGNTEAFF
>TRBJ1-2|TRBV30
CAWSSGDRGSYGYTF
>TRBJ2-3|TRBV10-3
CAISESLAGGPDTQYF
>TRBJ1-2|TRBV30
CAWTRTGDNYGYTF
>TRBJ2-3|TRBV7-2
CASSAGAGATDTQYF
>TRBJ2-1|TRBV5-1
CASSWGTSGGAIEQFF
>TRBJ2-2|TRBV7-3
CASSQQGRVTGELFF
>TRBJ1-1|TRBV5-5
CASSPNSLGNTEAFF
>TRBJ2-4|TRBV20-1
CSARDPTRTKNIQYF
>TRBJ2-5|TRBV7-7
CASSLADRGGETQYF
>TRBJ2-2|TRBV10-3
CATQVGVNTGELFF
>TRBJ1-2|TRBV27
CASSLSNLGGYTF
>TRBJ2-7|TRBV20-1
CSARDQRDISYEQYF
>TRBJ1-5|TRBV7-8
CASSLAGKASNQPQHF
>TRBJ1-1|TRBV28
CASSELRDRGSEAFF
>TRBJ2-7|TRBV5-1
CASSGTGEQYF
>TRBJ1-1|TRBV11-1
CASSFSFLSGGGQTNTEAFF
>TRBJ2-2|TRBV19
CASKEQAINTGELFF
>TRBJ2-1|TRBV20-1
CSALNLAGGRGEQFF
>TRBJ2-1|TRBV7-6
CASSLGPREQFF
>TRBJ2-7|TRBV19
CASSPGPGTLEQYF
>TRBJ1-1|TRBV4-2
CASSQDLGWWTEAFF